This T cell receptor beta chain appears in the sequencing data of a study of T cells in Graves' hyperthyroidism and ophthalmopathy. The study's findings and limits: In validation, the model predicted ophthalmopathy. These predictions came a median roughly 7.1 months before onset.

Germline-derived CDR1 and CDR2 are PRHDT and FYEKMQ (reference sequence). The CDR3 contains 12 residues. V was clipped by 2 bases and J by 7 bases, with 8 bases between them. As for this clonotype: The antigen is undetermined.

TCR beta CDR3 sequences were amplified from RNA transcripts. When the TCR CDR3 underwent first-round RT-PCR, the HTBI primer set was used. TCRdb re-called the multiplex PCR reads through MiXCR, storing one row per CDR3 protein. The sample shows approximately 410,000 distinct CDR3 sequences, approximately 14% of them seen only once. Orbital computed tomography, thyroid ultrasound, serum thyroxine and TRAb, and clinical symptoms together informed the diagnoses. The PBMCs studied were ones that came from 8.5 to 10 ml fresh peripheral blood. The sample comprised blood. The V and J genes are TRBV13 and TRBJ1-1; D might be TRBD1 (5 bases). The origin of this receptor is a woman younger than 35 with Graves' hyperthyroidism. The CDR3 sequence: CASSLPQGEAFF. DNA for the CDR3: TGTGCCAGCAGCTTACCGCAGGGTGAAGCTTTCTTT.